The source of this T cell receptor (beta chain) is a study of T cells in Graves' hyperthyroidism and ophthalmopathy. From RNA transcripts, TCR beta CDR3 regions were amplified. Researchers ran a first-round RT-PCR on the TCR CDR3 using the HTBI primer set. In TCRdb, the multiplex PCR reads were re-called with MiXCR into one record per CDR3 protein. The sample includes nearly 600,000 distinct CDR3 sequences, approximately 13% of them seen just once. Investigators excluded patients with uncontrolled infection, other autoimmune disease, pregnancy or lactation. It was at first hyperthyroidism diagnosis, before any ophthalmopathy symptoms, that the blood sample was taken. Fresh 10 ml peripheral blood yielded PBMCs. This clonotype occurred many times. No antigen is known for it. Germline V CDR1 and CDR2: MNHNS, SASEGT. CDR3 length: 14 amino acids. Trimming shortened V by 6 bases and J by 6 bases, and 17 bases separated the two germline ends.

Study conclusions and caveats: Stable hyperthyroidism was told apart from ophthalmopathy by a model built on 13 V-J features.

The sequenced sample was blood. The sequence was obtained from a woman aged 25 to 39 with Graves' hyperthyroidism that later progressed to Graves' ophthalmopathy. V and J are TRBV6-1 and TRBJ1-2; D may be TRBD1 (6 bases). The CDR3 reads CASSPTQGSNGYTF. The CDR3 DNA reads as TGTGCCAGCAGCCCGACCCAGGGGAGCAATGGCTACACCTTC.